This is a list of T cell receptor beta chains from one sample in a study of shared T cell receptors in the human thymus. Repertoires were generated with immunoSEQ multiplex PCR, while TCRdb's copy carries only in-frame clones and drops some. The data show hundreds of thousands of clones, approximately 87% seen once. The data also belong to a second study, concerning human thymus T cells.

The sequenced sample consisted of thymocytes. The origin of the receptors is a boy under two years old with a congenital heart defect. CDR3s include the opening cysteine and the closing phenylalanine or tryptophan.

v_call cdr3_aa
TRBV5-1 CASSTGLAGGLNEQFF
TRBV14 CASSQSEGQTGTGANVLTF
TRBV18 CASSPHRTEAFF
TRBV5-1 CASSLEGSGGRYEQYF
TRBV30 CAWSVDSSGANVLTF
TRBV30 CAWSVPAKSSYEQYF
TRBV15 CATSRPAGQYKAGANVLTF
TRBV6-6 CASSPSGRRTGELFF
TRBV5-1 CASSLEAGGAGDTQYF
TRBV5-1 CASSRGQDPYEQYF
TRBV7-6 CASSFLTDANTEAFF
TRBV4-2 CASSQGGFLAGDYEQFF
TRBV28 CASNRELKDTQYF
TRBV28 CASSPERDRSNQPQHF
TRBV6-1 CASSEVVWVSGTIREQYF
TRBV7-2 CASSLERTSGLYEQFF
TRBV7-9 CASGLRGNEKLFF